Sequencing of this T cell receptor (beta chain) was carried out in a study of beta chain features in type 1 diabetes. General study findings and limits: TCRB rearrangement may or may not be influenced by HLA type; here this remained unresolved. Fewer insertions but more deletions were seen at VDJ junctions in type 1 diabetes patients. In every one of the four CD4+ subsets, TCRB CDR3s were moderately but significantly shorter in Type 1 diabetes patients. Patients' naive, central memory and regulatory TCRB repertoires appeared more alike than those of healthy donors.

It was via CD45RO/CCR7/CD25/CD127/CD95/CD27 that CD4+ naive, central memory, regulatory and stem cell-like memory cells were sorted. Expressed TCRB transcripts were sequenced because the entire RNA isolate underwent reverse transcription. Data came from immunoSEQ multiplex PCR; TCRdb stores just in-frame clones and leaves some out. The sample includes fewer than 450,000 clones, about 13% seen only once; the top ten take 0.015%. For this clone: Its matching antigen is unknown.

Sequenced: naive CD4+ T cells from blood. The origin of this receptor is a woman aged 18-29 years with type 1 diabetes.

The CDR3 sequence: CASSPGTGLFNYGYTF. In DNA, the CDR3 is TGTGCCAGCAGCCCCGGGACAGGACTGTTTAACTATGGCTACACCTTC. The J gene is TRBJ1-2, the V gene TRBV5-6, with 8 nucleotides matching TRBD1. The length of the CDR3 is 16 residues. J gave up 1 base and V 4 bases, and 9 bases lay outside the gene matches. Germline V lookup: CDR1 SGHDT, CDR2 YYEEEE.